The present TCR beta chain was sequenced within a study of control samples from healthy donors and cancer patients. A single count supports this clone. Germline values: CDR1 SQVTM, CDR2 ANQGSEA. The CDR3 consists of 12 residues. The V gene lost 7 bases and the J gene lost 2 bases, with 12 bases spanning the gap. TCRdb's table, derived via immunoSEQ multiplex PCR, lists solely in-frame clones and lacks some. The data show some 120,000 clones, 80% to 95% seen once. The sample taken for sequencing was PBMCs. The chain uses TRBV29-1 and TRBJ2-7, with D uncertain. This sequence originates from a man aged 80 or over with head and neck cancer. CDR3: CSGLSRPYEQYF. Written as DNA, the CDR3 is TGCAGCGGCCTTTCTCGTCCCTACGAGCAGTACTTC.